This T cell receptor (beta chain) emerged from a study of shared clonotypes between healthy human individuals (dated by TCRdb to the early 2020s). A note on the overall study: The cohort comprised two women and three men aged 18 to 49 years. For each donor, CD4 naive and CD4 memory were each run on three plates, CD8 naive on two plates, and CD8 memory on one plate. To estimate repertoire size and how much clonotypes are shared between individuals, the study performed deep sequencing of blood TCR repertoires from five healthy adults. Different laboratories and diverse techniques were used to prepare libraries and sequence TCR repertoires, to increase sequencing depth and limit assay-specific biases. Between about 0.8 and 9 billion PBMCs per donor were obtained by leukapheresis.

CDR3 length: 14 amino acids, cysteine to phenylalanine. This entry keeps only the CDR3 DNA: 42 bases, framed from base 1. Sequences KGHSH (CDR1) and LQKENI (CDR2) are obtained from the germline V gene. V lost 5 bases and J lost 6 bases; the stretch between them is 16 bases long. This clone was seen a single time. Its antigen is unknown. Base-call qualities are not available, and no considerably larger clone is one nucleotide away. What the work shows at the level of the full study, not this receptor alone: Because the study included only a small number of donors, the genetic and exposure-history diversity represented was limited. Pairwise subsampling led to the expectation that sequencing depth would affect the degree of clonotype sharing among donors. Naive subsets generally had larger estimated clonotype richness than memory subsets did. Sharing across several donors was observed for around 5% of naive CD4, about 4% of naive CD8, around 2.5% of memory CD4, and over 0.3% of memory CD8 clonotypes. Rarefaction of sorted-subset datasets indicated incomplete sequencing despite the large sequencing depth. Sampling was limited to blood, and TCR repertoires in tissue likely differ from TCR repertoires in blood. Clonotypes shared by all four sorted-subset donors showed higher generation probabilities than non-shared clonotypes.

TCR CDR3 regions were amplified from genomic DNA by multiplex PCR using the deep immunoSEQ assay. Extracted genomic DNA from each cell subset was distributed evenly across all wells of several immunoSEQ 96-well plates, and each plate was treated as a replicate. Each replicate PCR for sorted subsets received 200 ng genomic DNA, equal to about 30,000 T cell genomes. Purified libraries were quantified with a Qubit 3.0 fluorometer, sized on a Bioanalyzer 2100, and re-quantified with the KAPA Library Quantification kit. A separate single-read 150-cycle Illumina NextSeq 550 flow cell was used to sequence each immunoSEQ 96-well plate. The source study handled its data this way. Because the immunoSEQ output held only junctional sequences and lacked quality scores, the filtering could not match the filtering applied to full-length reads. To assign V/J genes and CDR3, sequences were annotated using PyIR, a Python wrapper for IgBLAST v1.9, with IMGT germline references. Reads were removed for weak V/J assignments (E-value above 1e-6), missing CDR3, stop codons, out-of-frame junctions, or ambiguous translated residues. V3J clonotypes were defined as sequences sharing an identical inferred V gene, J gene, and CDR3 amino acid sequence. The percentage overlap between two repertoires was calculated by dividing the number of shared unique clonotypes by the size of the smaller repertoire. Repertoire richness was assessed with RTK rarefaction, the Chao1 estimator, and Recon v2.1 estimates of unobserved clonotypes. For all TCRbeta clonotypes obtained by the gDNA method from four donors, generation probabilities were computed with OLGA. TCRdb's version of the immuneACCESS table is confined to in-frame rearrangements and falls short of the full clone set. An unresolved V gene accounts for under half of the shortfall where checked; the remainder is of unknown origin. The V and J calls and clone size come from that table; D and trimming were worked out from the DNA. This sample has about 2 million clones in its table, and approximately 94% of those were observed once. The ten largest make up 1% to 1.5% of the sample.

CD8 naive samples consisted of CD45RO-negative cells that were positively selected for CCR7, yielding a CD45RA+CCR7+ population without TemRA cells. Healthy HIV-negative adults with no recently reported acute infections or vaccinations were included as donors. All donors were Caucasian adults living in Nashville, Tennessee, USA. After blood collection by leukapheresis, PBMCs were isolated using Ficoll-Histopaque density gradient centrifugation and then cryopreserved in the vapor phase of liquid nitrogen. Analytical flow cytometry was used to check the purity and quantity of every magnetically sorted T cell population. Each sorted fraction had its genomic DNA isolated and then quantified by UV absorbance on a Nanodrop 2000c.

The V and J segments used are TRBV18 and TRBJ1-2, with an unclear D gene assignment. Input material: naive CD8+ T cells sorted from blood. Read against the paper, the sample's cell subset or site label means: CD45RA+CCR7+. The clonotype comes from a man aged 18 to 30 in good health. The CDR3 has the sequence CASSTERVPNGYTF. The bases are TGTGCCAGCTCAACAGAAAGGGTGCCCAATGGCTACACCTTC.